This passage covers 25 T cell receptor beta chains from one sample sequenced in a study of cytomegalovirus exposure and HLA in healthy donors. 13 Jbeta primers and 60 Vbeta primers were used for the PCR. Sequencing was performed with immunoSEQ multiplex PCR; in TCRdb, only in-frame clones are kept and a portion is missing. The sample has about 170,000 clones, 85% seen once. The sample consisted of PBMCs. These receptors were collected from a boy between 2 and 10 years old in good health and CMV-seronegative.

The chain has TRBV28 and TRBJ1-2; TRBD1 matches at 8 bases. Germline trimming cut 0 bases from V and 6 bases from J; bases unmatched to any gene: 15. The germline V gene has CDR1 MDHEN and CDR2 SYDVKM. The CDR3 length is 18 residues. Here the CDR3 reads CASSLWGPGQGVSNGYTF. The CDR3 region has the DNA TGTGCCAGCAGTTTATGGGGCCCCGGACAGGGAGTCTCGAATGGCTACACCTTC.

The chain uses TRBV28 and TRBJ1-1, with 8 bases identical to TRBD1. The CDR3 spans 16 residues. The germline gives CDR1 MDHEN, CDR2 SYDVKM. Trimming removed 6 bases from V and 7 bases from J; junction bases left unmatched: 16. The DNA of the CDR3 is TGTGCCAGCAGCTCTCTTCACACCGGGACAGGCGGTGAAGCTTTCTTT. Translated: CASSSLHTGTGGEAFF.

In nucleotides, the CDR3 is TGTGCCAGCAGCCCCACTTTGTCCCTCCACTTT. Encoded protein: CASSPTLSLHF. This rearrangement joins TRBV28 to TRBJ1-6; D unresolved. Trimming shortened V by 6 bases and J by 14 bases, and 11 bases separated the two germline ends. Germline CDR1 is MDHEN and CDR2 is SYDVKM. This CDR3 has 11 residues.

The chain links TRBV6-5 to TRBJ2-7; tentative D call: TRBD2 (5 bases). Between the trimmed V and J ends, which lost 5 bases and 6 bases, there was a span of 14 bases. CDR1 MNHEY and CDR2 SVGAGI come from the germline V gene. The CDR3 contains 13 residues. The CDR3 DNA sequence: TGTGCCAGCAGTCCGAGGGAAGAGGGCGAGCAGTACGTC. It is translated as CASSPREEGEQYV.

V usage is TRBV9 and J usage is TRBJ2-1; the D gene is possibly TRBD2 (6 bases). V was trimmed by 0 bases and J by 4 bases, leaving 14 bases between them. The V gene's germline CDR1 is SGDLS and CDR2 YYNGEE. This CDR3 contains 16 residues. The CDR3 spells CASSVAGGIGYNEQFF. The CDR3, as DNA: TGTGCCAGCAGCGTAGCTGGGGGGATAGGGTACAATGAGCAGTTCTTC.

The chain links TRBV28 to TRBJ1-2, with 8 bases fitting TRBD1. Per the germline V gene, CDR1 is MDHEN and CDR2 is SYDVKM. This CDR3 is 14 amino acids long. V dropped 6 bases and J dropped 4; count of bases not matched to a gene: 7. The CDR3 region is CASRRRGLGYGYTF. In nucleotides, the CDR3 is TGTGCCAGCAGGCGCAGGGGGCTTGGCTATGGCTACACCTTC.

This chain connects TRBV2 to TRBJ2-7; D remains unclear. CDR1 and CDR2 from the germline V gene are SNHLY and FYNNEI. V lost 6 bases and J 7 bases, leaving 7 bases between the germline ends. This CDR3 has 10 residues. The CDR3 protein is CASSEEEQYV. DNA of the CDR3: TGTGCCAGCAGCGAGGAAGAGCAGTACGTC.

J is TRBJ2-7 and V is TRBV21-1; TRBD2 is the table's D call and was not checked against the DNA. TRBV21-1 is a listed pseudogene. The CDR3 loop spans 14 amino acids. The CDR3 DNA follows: TGTGCCAGCAGCAAAGAGGGCGGGGGGGCCTGGCAGTACGTC. It yields the protein CASSKEGGGAWQYV.

This CDR3 is CASRDRSYEQYV. CDR3 bases: TGTGCCAGCAGGGACAGATCCTACGAGCAGTACGTC. The chain joins TRBV6-5 to TRBJ2-7; a weak D match, TRBD1 (6 bases). The CDR3 extends over 12 amino acids. With 6 bases removed from V and 1 base from J, the gap between germline ends came to 7 bases. In germline, CDR1 is MNHEY, CDR2 SVGAGI.

This chain links TRBV28 with TRBJ2-5; 9 bases align to TRBD2. This CDR3 spans 14 amino acids. The V gene's germline CDR1 is MDHEN and CDR2 SYDVKM. J was trimmed by 5 bases and V by 10 bases; bases with no gene match: 11. The CDR3 is CAIQNSGSMETQYF. The DNA of the CDR3 is TGTGCCATCCAAAATAGCGGGAGTATGGAGACCCAGTACTTC.

Only one count was recorded for this clone. V is TRBV10-2 and J is TRBJ2-7; 7 nucleotides line up with TRBD1. J lost 2 bases, V lost 5 bases, and 6 bases had no gene match. The CDR3 covers 14 residues. Per germline, CDR1 WSHSY and CDR2 SAAADI. For the CDR3, the DNA is TGCGCCAGCAGTAACCGGGACAGTACCTACGAGCAGTACTTC. As protein: CASSNRDSTYEQYF.

V and J are TRBV19 and TRBJ2-1; possible D gene TRBD2, 5 bases. The V end was cut by 3 bases, the J end by 5 bases, with 20 bases between. Germline V lookup: CDR1 LNHDA, CDR2 SQIVND (reference sequence). The CDR3 covers 17 residues. CDR3 sequence reads: CASSILAWRYLDNEQFF. The CDR3 nucleotides read TGTGCCAGTAGTATCCTAGCCTGGAGGTATTTAGACAATGAGCAGTTCTTC. The whole variable domain, remainder taken from reference TRBV19 and TRBJ2-1, is DGGITQSPKYLFRKEGQNVTLSCEQNLNHDAMYWYRQDPGQGLRLIYYSQIVNDFQKGDIAEGYSVSREKKESFPLTVTSAQKNPTAFYLCASSILAWRYLDNEQFFGPGTRLTVL.

A note on this clone: The identical CDR3 is also encoded by other nucleotide sequences in the sample. V is TRBV20-1 and J is TRBJ2-1; D is ambiguous. CDR3 length equals 11 residues. Germline CDR1 and CDR2: DFQATT and SNEGSKA (reference sequence). V was trimmed by 3 bases and J by 7 bases, leaving 7 bases between them. Here the CDR3 reads CSASRGNEQFF. CDR3 nucleotides: TGCAGTGCTAGTAGAGGAAATGAGCAGTTCTTC.

J is TRBJ2-7 and V is TRBV12-2; the listed D gene, TRBD1, was not tested against the DNA. TRBV12-2 is a documented pseudogene. The CDR3 runs 13 residues. The CDR3 is CASRAGQGYEQYV. The CDR3 DNA reads TGTGCAAGTCGTGCGGGACAGGGATACGAGCAGTACGTC.

The chain carries TRBV29-1 and TRBJ2-5; D may be TRBD1 (6 bases). CDR1 and CDR2 from the germline V gene are SQVTM and ANQGSEA. The CDR3 is 14 residues long. V lost 1 base and J 5 bases, leaving 14 bases between the germline ends. CDR3 sequence reads: CSVEGAGVGETQYF. The CDR3 DNA follows: TGCAGCGTTGAAGGGGCAGGGGTTGGGGAGACCCAGTACTTC.

The gene calls are TRBV7-2 and TRBJ2-5, with 9 bases aligning to TRBD2. This CDR3 is 14 amino acids long. The trim removed 5 bases at V and 4 bases at J, leaving 5 bases unmatched. Germline CDR1 and CDR2: SGHTA and FQGNSA. The CDR3 here is CASSPLAGVETQYF. In DNA, the CDR3 is TGTGCCAGCAGCCCCTTAGCGGGGGTAGAGACCCAGTACTTC.

There are a few counts of this clone. This chain uses TRBV10-1 with TRBJ2-1; the D is unclear. The CDR3 covers 13 residues. Germline V gene data show CDR1 as WNHNN and CDR2 as SYGVQD (reference sequence). Trimming pared 4 bases from V and 2 bases from J, leaving 6 bases between. The DNA of the CDR3 is TGCGCCAGCAGTGTCCAGACCTACAATGAGCAGTTCTTC. This gives the protein CASSVQTYNEQFF.

The chain links TRBV29-1 to TRBJ2-5; 8 nucleotides line up with TRBD2. After removal of 3 bases from V and 3 bases from J, the junction contained 0 bases not matched to a gene. Germline V gene sequence: CDR1 SQVTM, CDR2 ANQGSEA. The CDR3 loop spans 12 amino acids. In DNA form, the CDR3 reads TGCAGCGTTGAGGGACTAGAAGAGACCCAGTACTTC. Translation: CSVEGLEETQYF.

The chain links TRBV5-6 to TRBJ1-5; TRBD1 aligns across 7 bases. CDR3 length: 15 amino acids. V shed 0 bases, J shed 2 bases, and the junction held 2 bases outside the gene matches. From germline, CDR1 is SGHDT and CDR2 YYEEEE. Here the CDR3 DNA reads TGTGCCAGCAGCTTGGGACAGGGTGGCAATCAGCCCCAGCATTTT. It encodes CASSLGQGGNQPQHF.

This clone has only one observation. The V call is TRBV5-1, the J call TRBJ2-2; D might be TRBD2 (5 bases). V lost 0 bases, J lost 2 bases, and 8 bases lay in between. The germline V gene encodes CDR1 SGHRS and CDR2 YFSETQ. The CDR3 consists of 15 residues. CDR3 bases: TGCGCCAGCAGCTTGGAGGACTTCAACACCGGGGAGCTGTTTTTT. Its protein is CASSLEDFNTGELFF. Based on the CDR3 plus reference TRBV5-1 and TRBJ2-2, the full variable domain is KAGVTQTPRYLIKTRGQQVTLSCSPISGHRSVSWYQQTPGQGLQFLFEYFSETQRNKGNFPGRFSGRQFSNSRSEMNVSTLELGDSALYLCASSLEDFNTGELFFGEGSRLTVL.

The chain carries TRBV9 and TRBJ1-1; 10 bases map to TRBD1. With 3 bases clipped from V and 5 bases from J, the junction kept 7 bases outside the gene matches. CDR3 length: 15 residues. Germline CDR1 SGDLS, CDR2 YYNGEE. CDR3 DNA sequence: TGTGCCAGCAGCGGACGGGACAGGGGAGGGACTGAAGCTTTCTTT. Its protein product is CASSGRDRGGTEAFF.

V gene TRBV19 combines with J gene TRBJ1-2; TRBD1 aligns across 8 bases. The CDR3 consists of 13 residues. Per germline, CDR1 LNHDA and CDR2 SQIVND (reference sequence). The V and J ends lost 4 bases and 4 bases, in that order; junction bases with no gene match: 2. The CDR3 region has the DNA TGTGCCAGTAGTACTGGACAGGGCTATGGCTACACCTTC. As protein: CASSTGQGYGYTF.

This chain joins TRBV7-8 and TRBJ2-3; the D is unclear. The V end was cut by 1 base, the J end by 3 bases, with 5 bases between. The length of the CDR3 is 13 residues. Per the germline V gene, CDR1 is SGHVS and CDR2 is FQNEAQ. The CDR3 loop reads CASSLVRTDTQYF. As DNA, the CDR3 is TGTGCCAGCAGCTTAGTCCGGACAGATACGCAGTATTTT.

The chain links TRBV6-1 to TRBJ2-7; 7 bases align to TRBD1. V lost 4 bases, J lost 4 bases, and 4 bases stayed unmatched. The CDR3 is 13 residues long. CDR1 MNHNS and CDR2 SASEGT come from the germline V gene. The CDR3 DNA follows: TGTGCCAGCAGTGGGACAGGACCTTACGAGCAGTACTTC. Amino acid sequence: CASSGTGPYEQYF.

V gene TRBV7-9 combines with J gene TRBJ2-5; the match to TRBD2 covers 13 bases. This CDR3 is 17 amino acids long. J lost 4 bases, V lost 4 bases, and 9 bases had no gene match. Per the germline V gene, CDR1 is SEHNR and CDR2 is FQNEAQ (reference sequence). The CDR3 DNA sequence: TGTGCCAGCAGCTCAAACCAGGGACTAGCGGGGAGAGAGACCCAGTACTTC. Translated, it gives CASSSNQGLAGRETQYF.